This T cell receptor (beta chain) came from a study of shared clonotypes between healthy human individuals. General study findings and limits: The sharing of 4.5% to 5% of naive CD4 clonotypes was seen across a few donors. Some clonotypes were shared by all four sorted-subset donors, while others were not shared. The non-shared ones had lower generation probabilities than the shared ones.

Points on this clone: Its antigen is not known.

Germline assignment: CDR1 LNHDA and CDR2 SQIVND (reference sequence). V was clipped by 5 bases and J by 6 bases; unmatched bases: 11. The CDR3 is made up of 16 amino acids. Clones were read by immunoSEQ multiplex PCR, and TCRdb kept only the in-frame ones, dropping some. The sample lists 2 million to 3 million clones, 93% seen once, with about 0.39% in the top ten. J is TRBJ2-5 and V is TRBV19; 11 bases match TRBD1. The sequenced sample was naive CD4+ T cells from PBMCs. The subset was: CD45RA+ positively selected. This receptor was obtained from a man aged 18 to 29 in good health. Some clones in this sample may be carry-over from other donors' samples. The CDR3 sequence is CASSPTLGTGGQTQYF. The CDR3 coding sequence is TGTGCCAGTAGTCCCACTTTGGGGACAGGGGGTCAGACCCAGTACTTC.